This T cell receptor (beta chain) was sequenced in a study of cytomegalovirus exposure and HLA in healthy donors (dated by TCRdb to 2015 to 2018). Turning to the overall study: According to an earlier analysis of several hundred of the donors, 150 million to 200 million T cells yielded 100 million or so unique TCR beta sequences and about 300 Gb of sequence data. All discovery cohort repertoires had been generated on a single sequencing platform. HLA typing included class I and class II loci at four-digit resolution. The later analysis used no new phenotypic data to find candidate immune exposures, relying instead on TCR beta sequences and their occurrence across donors. Roughly 5 DR-DQ haplotypes were handled as single units for association and clustering, since linkage in the cohort was strong. An early release covering just under 650 HLA-typed donors comprised about 320 gigabases of sequencing data and around 85 million unique TCR sequences. The study profiled the T cell repertoires of 500 to 800 subjects by immunosequencing and related them to cytomegalovirus serostatus. Donor age, sex, ethnicity and CMV serostatus were compiled together with the repertoire data. In addition to the first cohort of 666 subjects, a separate validation cohort of 120 different subjects was used. High-throughput TCR immunosequencing, statistical association of individual TCRs with disease status, and machine learning were combined to predict cytomegalovirus infection status. To decide whether each TCR beta V gene segment behaved as functional or pseudogenic, an earlier analysis of some 580 of the donors relied on high-throughput TCR beta sequencing. A later analysis re-examined previously published TCR beta repertoires from more than 550 donors and added high-resolution HLA genotyping to investigate patterns of TCR occurrence. Among the roughly 370 genotyped donors, about 83% belonged to the genetic ancestry cluster associated with self-reported Caucasian donors. A later genetic analysis used genome-wide SNP genotypes for about three fifths of the 666 donors, treating that subset as a discovery cohort. On average, around 240,000 unique TCR beta nucleotide sequences were sequenced per donor among 300 to 500 genotyped donors of the cohort, with around 19% of those sequences being non-productive. The number of typed donors differed by locus: 629-630 for A, B, C, DRB1 and DQB1; 500 to 550 for DQA1; approximately 610 for DPA1; and some 470 for DPB1. The aim of the study was to test whether cataloging public T cell receptors could identify signatures of past pathogen exposure. The investigation overall reported the following: V-gene and J-gene trimming of TCR beta chains was associated with a missense DCLRE1C variant in a later genetic analysis, and the association was replicated in an independent cohort. When HLA alleles, especially DR and DQ, strongly co-occurred, TCR associations were difficult to assign to individual alleles. The authors suggested that the approach could potentially be generalized to other disease states and immunological phenotypes. In vitro tests confirmed that a few of the cytomegalovirus-associated TCR beta chains recognize cytomegalovirus antigens. At a false discovery rate of 0.05, a later analysis linked approximately 18,000 TCR beta sequences to specific HLA alleles. CMV serostatus was the only immune exposure information available for the cohort. According to a later analysis, most CMV-associated TCR beta chains appeared to be HLA-restricted, and the HLA associations seemed to be driven largely by CMV exposure. Roughly uniform sequencing depth across donors was assumed in presence/absence analyses, although this assumption may not hold. In an earlier analysis of about 600 of the donors, most TCR beta V segments appeared in productive rearrangements about 90% or about 30% of the time, broadly matching IMGT annotations. Compared with the 666-donor mean, donors in an Asian-associated ancestry cluster had fewer N-insertions in productive TCRs, according to a later genetic analysis. In both the original and validation cohorts, the classifier was reported to diagnose cytomegalovirus status with high specificity and sensitivity. In a later analysis, HLA-associated TCR beta chains were found to be more clonally expanded and to have lower generation probabilities than equally common non-associated chains. Correlated functional status among segregating V segments might be attributable to linkage disequilibrium, but an unknown experimental factor could not be ruled out. While some public TCRs were present in many individuals, most TCR sequences turned up only very rarely across donors. In this cohort, only TCR beta chains were sequenced, and detectable features were limited by the absence of alpha or paired-chain data. HLA typing was unavailable for some donors at each locus, so association tests used only the typed subset. The study gave a list of 150 to 200 TCR beta chains associated with cytomegalovirus. Seventeen rarely observed V segments, including chromosome 9 orphons, were excluded from the earlier analysis of some 590 of the donors because counts were too low. In a later analysis, TCR association rates were found to vary across HLA loci, with the most associated TCRs seen for DRB1 alleles and the fewest for HLA-C alleles. The sequencing pipeline was judged likely to have produced a cluster of highly shared sequence variants as a technical artifact. A further reported finding was that TCR beta sequences accurately predicted the HLA-A and HLA-B alleles for most subjects in the first cohort. Because the 87-base-pair reads could not distinguish some IMGT-functional V segments, including TRBV6-2 and TRBV6-3, those segments were excluded. In a later analysis, several top co-occurrence clusters were reported to appear linked to parvovirus B19, influenza, CMV and Epstein-Barr virus.

Library creation used the immunoSEQ multiplex PCR assay. For the multiplex PCR, a mixture combining 60 forward primers for TCR Vbeta segments and 13 reverse primers for TCR Jbeta segments was used. The CDR3 region of rearranged TCR beta genes was amplified from genomic DNA by a multiplex PCR assay. Amplified TCR beta libraries were sequenced as 87-base-pair reads on the Illumina HiSeq System. The original pipeline was this. In a later analysis, some 80 million unique TCR beta chains were counted across the roughly 610 repertoires, and approximately 11 million of these chains were shared by at least two donors. To remove PCR and sequencing errors, raw reads were error-corrected and collapsed into unique sequences using a nearest-neighbor algorithm that merged closely related sequences. To assign V, D and J gene segments, CDR3 sequences were aligned to IMGT reference sequences. For a sequence to be retained, a match of at least six nucleotides was required to both a V gene segment and a J gene segment. A rearrangement was called productive if the CDR3 had no stop codons and remained in frame with V and J, and every other rearrangement was called non-productive. CDR3 was defined according to IMGT convention as the region running from the second conserved V-encoded cysteine to the conserved J-encoded phenylalanine. Sequences without an unambiguous match to a single V gene segment were excluded from the earlier analysis of about 630 of the donors. In an earlier analysis of 587 of the donors, a V segment was called functional when productive rearrangements were above 56.7%, and segregating when the standard deviation between donors exceeded 5%. A statistical classification framework was built for diagnosing cytomegalovirus status from the catalog of TCR beta chain sequences. A later analysis assigned V and J genes by comparing TCR nucleotide sequences with IMGT/GENE-DB human TR gene sequences. Using the TCRdist pipeline, a later analysis assigned CDR3 sequences along with most-parsimonious VDJ recombination scenarios. In a later analysis, each TCR beta chain was defined by its CDR3 amino acid sequence together with its V-gene family, and reads lacking a unique V-gene family were excluded. As a way to deal with suspected cross-contamination and a sequencing artifact, a later analysis dropped hundreds of nucleotide sequences that were highly shared and had low generation probability. For each public chain, a later analysis derived a clonal expansion index from normalized ranks of inferred template counts within each repertoire. Generation probabilities in a later analysis came from a VDJ recombination model fitted to out-of-frame rearrangements, and those results were checked against IGoR. Hypergeometric tests were used in a later analysis to score TCR-TCR, TCR-HLA and TCR-CMV co-occurrence, with a repertoire-size bias correction applied to the TCR pairs. A later analysis estimated false discovery rates by permuting HLA or CMV assignments 20 times. In a later analysis, co-occurring TCRs were grouped using DBSCAN, and TCRdist sequence similarity was added for clustering within HLA-allele-positive subsets. Repertoires with fewer than 30,000 or more than 120,000 public chains, plus five repertoires with anomalous nucleotide sharing, were excluded from co-occurrence clustering. Entries here come from immuneACCESS through TCRdb and include only in-frame sequences with V and J called. Some clones fail to appear in such tables; in the studies checked, an unresolved V gene covers under half of the shortfall, and the cause of the remainder is unknown. V and J calls and clone size are given by that table; D and trimming were obtained from the DNA. This sample holds some 65,000 clones; 68% were observed only once. Together, the top ten hold approximately 9.9% of the sample.

The cohort was made up of hundreds of healthy bone marrow donors. All cohort members were sampled while nominally healthy, although unrecorded immune exposures were likely present. The donor was CMV seronegative and was included in the group of several hundred seronegative cohort members. A peripheral blood sample was provided by each donor, and peripheral blood mononuclear cells were used for TCR beta sequencing. Genomic DNA was extracted from the blood cell samples with the Qiagen DNeasy Blood Extraction Kit. About this clone: Its antigen is still unknown. Base-call qualities are not available, and no considerably larger clone is one nucleotide away.

The CDR3 sequence holds 13 residues, the cysteine and phenylalanine included. The retained sequence is limited to the CDR3, 39 bases, with the frame set at the first base. V and J are truncated by 5 bases and 9 bases respectively, leaving an intervening sequence of 14 bases. Reading the germline V gene gives CDR1 MNHEY and CDR2 SVGAGI. The sample was PBMCs. The chain is made from TRBV6-5 and TRBJ1-5, with TRBD1 perhaps the D gene, on 5 matching bases. This clonotype originated in a woman in her twenties or thirties in good health and CMV-seronegative. The DNA sequence is TGTGCCAGCAGTACCGGGAGGGGCCGGCCCCAGCATTTT. It translates to CASSTGRGRPQHF.